The TCR beta chain under discussion was sequenced for a study of metastatic and nonmetastatic thyroid tumors (dated by TCRdb to 2020 to 2022). In terms of the full investigation: The researchers compared repertoires between peripheral blood samples and tumor or nodule tissue samples from patients with malignant or benign thyroid disease. Beyond this particular receptor, the publication reports: TCR beta diversity was reported as significantly higher in malignant tumors than in benign nodules, in both blood and tumor samples.

Library preparation was by PCR. Data came from an Illumina HiSeq 4000. The TCR beta-chain CDR3 region of each patient was profiled by high-throughput sequencing. Turning to the authors' computational methods: The researchers built a classifier to tell apart papillary thyroid cancer patients with distant metastasis, based on CDR3 differences among clinicopathological groups. The Shannon index was used to assess repertoire diversity, and the Morisita-Horn index was used to assess tumor-blood repertoire similarity. The public sequencing data were trimmed at Q25 with fastp and processed into clonotypes with MiXCR by TCRdb, which kept only in-frame beta chains. What appears here as the V and J calls and clone size reflects TCRdb's work, not the paper's. Here the sample has fewer than 11,000 clones; less than 35% occur a single time. The ten largest make up more than 4.5% of the sample. This clone registers as medium-sized (0.01 to 0.1%) within its sample. Its antigen specificity is not known. No qualities accompany the bases; no much larger clone lies one base away.

None of the patients had been given any treatment before thyroid surgery. Using T-cell receptor beta sequencing, the researchers looked back retrospectively at clinical samples from patients, gathered between about 2011 and 2018. Its CDR3 holds 15 amino acids, cysteine through phenylalanine. Here the CDR3 DNA is all that survives: 45 bases in frame from base 1. The germline V gene encodes CDR1 DFQATT and CDR2 SNEGSKA (reference sequence). At the junction V is shortened by 0 bases and J by 3 bases; bases outside the gene matches: 5. The sequenced sample was tumor tissue. The clonotype originates from a female donor with papillary thyroid cancer or a benign thyroid nodule (not recorded which). Some clones in this sample may be carry-over from other donors' samples. This sequence uses TRBV20-1 and TRBJ2-7; a stretch of 10 junction bases matches TRBD1. CDR3 reads: CSARDRDRGNYEQYF. The DNA sequence is as follows: TGCAGTGCTAGAGACCGGGACAGGGGTAACTACGAGCAGTACTTC.